This T cell receptor (beta chain) was sequenced during a study of cytomegalovirus exposure and HLA in healthy donors. Turning to the study itself: Clustering assigned 70% to 90% of the roughly 430 genotyped donors to the Caucasian-associated ancestry cluster.

The CDR3 is 15 residues long. Trimming removed 4 bases at V and 8 bases at J, with 20 bases between. The germline gives CDR1 MNHEY, CDR2 SVGAGI. PCR primers comprised 60 Vbeta and 13 Jbeta primers. The data were produced by immunoSEQ multiplex PCR, yet TCRdb's version contains in-frame clones alone and is incomplete. The repertoire consists of tens of thousands of clones, with 80% to 90% occurring once and the leading ten covering approximately 5.6%. This TCR was sampled from a young woman in good health and CMV-seropositive. What was sequenced was PBMCs. The chain has TRBV6-5 and TRBJ1-2; D perhaps matches TRBD1 (5 bases). DNA of the CDR3: TGTGCCAGCAGTTCCCGTGGAAGGGGTGTCGGCGGCTACACCTTC. It encodes CASSSRGRGVGGYTF.